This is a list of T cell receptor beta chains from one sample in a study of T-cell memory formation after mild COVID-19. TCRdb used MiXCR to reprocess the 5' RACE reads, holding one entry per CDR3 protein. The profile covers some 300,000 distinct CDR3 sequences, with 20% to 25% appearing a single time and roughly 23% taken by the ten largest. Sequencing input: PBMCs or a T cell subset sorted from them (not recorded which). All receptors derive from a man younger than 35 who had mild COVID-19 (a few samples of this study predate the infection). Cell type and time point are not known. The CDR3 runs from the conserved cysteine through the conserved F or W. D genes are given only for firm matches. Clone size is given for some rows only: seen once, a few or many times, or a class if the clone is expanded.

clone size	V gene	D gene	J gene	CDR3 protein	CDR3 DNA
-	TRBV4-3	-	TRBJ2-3	CASSREGAGTDTQYF	TGCGCCAGCAGCAGGGAGGGGGCAGGCACAGATACGCAGTATTTT
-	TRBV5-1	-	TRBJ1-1	CASSLQVSTEAFF	TGCGCCAGCAGCTTGCAGGTATCGACTGAAGCTTTCTTT
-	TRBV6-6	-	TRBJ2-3	CASSPWGGSADTQYF	TGTGCCAGCAGCCCCTGGGGCGGGTCGGCAGATACGCAGTATTTT
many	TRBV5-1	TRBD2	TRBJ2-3	CASSFAGGPVKQYF	TGCGCCAGCAGCTTTGCGGGGGGGCCAGTTAAGCAGTATTTT
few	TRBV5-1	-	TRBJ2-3	CASGTLGASTDTQYF	TGCGCCAGCGGGACCCTTGGGGCTAGCACAGATACGCAGTATTTT
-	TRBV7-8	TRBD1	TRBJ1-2	CASSSWTGDSYGYTF	TGTGCCAGCAGCTCATGGACAGGGGACAGCTATGGCTACACCTTC
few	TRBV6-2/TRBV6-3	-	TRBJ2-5	CASSYGRGRETQYF	TGTGCCAGCAGTTACGGGCGGGGGCGAGAGACCCAGTACTTC
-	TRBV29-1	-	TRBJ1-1	CSGARQRTEAFF	TGCAGCGGAGCGAGGCAACGCACTGAAGCTTTCTTT
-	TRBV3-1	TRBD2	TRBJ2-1	CAIGLAGMDEQFF	TGTGCCATTGGACTAGCGGGGATGGATGAGCAGTTCTTC
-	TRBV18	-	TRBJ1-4	CASSPLPDGEKLFF	TGTGCCAGCTCACCACTTCCAGACGGCGAAAAACTGTTTTTT
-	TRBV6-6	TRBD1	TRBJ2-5	CASSPTGGETQYF	TGTGCCAGCAGTCCCACAGGGGGTGAGACCCAGTACTTC
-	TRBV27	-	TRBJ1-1	CASTHLGGGGNTEAFF	TGTGCCAGCACCCACCTCGGGGGGGGAGGCAACACTGAAGCTTTCTTT
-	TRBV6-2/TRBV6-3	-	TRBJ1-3	CASDPQGPGNTIYF	TGTGCCAGCGACCCGCAGGGGCCGGGAAACACCATATATTTT
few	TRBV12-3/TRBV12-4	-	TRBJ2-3	CASSSSGSDTQYF	TGTGCCAGCAGTTCGTCGGGCTCAGATACGCAGTATTTT
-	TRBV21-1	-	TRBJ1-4	CASRKTGRDEKLFF	TGTGCCAGCAGAAAGACAGGGAGAGATGAAAAACTGTTTTTT
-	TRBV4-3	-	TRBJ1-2	CASSPSPGLNYGYTF	TGCGCCAGCAGCCCCTCCCCTGGGCTAAACTATGGCTACACCTTC
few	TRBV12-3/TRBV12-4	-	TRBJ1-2	CASSAGRARYGYTF	TGTGCCAGCAGTGCCGGTCGGGCTCGCTATGGCTACACCTTC
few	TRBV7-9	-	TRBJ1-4	CASSSWDLNEKLFF	TGTGCCAGCAGCTCCTGGGATCTTAATGAAAAACTGTTTTTT